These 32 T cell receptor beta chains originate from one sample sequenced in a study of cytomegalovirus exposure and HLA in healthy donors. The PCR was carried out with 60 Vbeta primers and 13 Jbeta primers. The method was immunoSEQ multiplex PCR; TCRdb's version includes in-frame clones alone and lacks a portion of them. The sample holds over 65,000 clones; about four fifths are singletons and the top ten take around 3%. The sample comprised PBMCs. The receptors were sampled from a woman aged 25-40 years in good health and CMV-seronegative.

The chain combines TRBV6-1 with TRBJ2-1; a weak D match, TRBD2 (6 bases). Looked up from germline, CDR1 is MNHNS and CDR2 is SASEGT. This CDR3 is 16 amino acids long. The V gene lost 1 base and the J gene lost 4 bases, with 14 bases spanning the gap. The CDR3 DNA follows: TGTGCCAGCAGTGAAGTCGAGCGGGTAATATACAATGAGCAGTTCTTC. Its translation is CASSEVERVIYNEQFF.

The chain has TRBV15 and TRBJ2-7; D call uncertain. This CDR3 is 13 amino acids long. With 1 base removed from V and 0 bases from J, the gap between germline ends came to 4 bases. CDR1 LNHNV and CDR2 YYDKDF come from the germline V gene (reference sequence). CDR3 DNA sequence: TGTGCCACCAGCAGAGGAGTCTCCTACGAGCAGTACTTC. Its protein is CATSRGVSYEQYF.

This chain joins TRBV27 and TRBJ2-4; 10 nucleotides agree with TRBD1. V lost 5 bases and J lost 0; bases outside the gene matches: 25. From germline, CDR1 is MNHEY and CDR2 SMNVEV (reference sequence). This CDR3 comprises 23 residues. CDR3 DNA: TGTGCCAGCAGTCCTCTTCCCCAATTGGGACAGGGGCTGGTGCCTATAGCCAAAAACATTCAGTACTTC. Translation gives CASSPLPQLGQGLVPIAKNIQYF.

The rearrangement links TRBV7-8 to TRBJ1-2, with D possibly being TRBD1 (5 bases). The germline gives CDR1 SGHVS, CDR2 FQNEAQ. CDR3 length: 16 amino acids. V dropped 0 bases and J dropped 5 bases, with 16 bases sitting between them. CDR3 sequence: CASSLAGRGTFYGYTF. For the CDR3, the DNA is TGTGCCAGCAGCTTAGCAGGCCGGGGGACGTTTTATGGCTACACCTTC.

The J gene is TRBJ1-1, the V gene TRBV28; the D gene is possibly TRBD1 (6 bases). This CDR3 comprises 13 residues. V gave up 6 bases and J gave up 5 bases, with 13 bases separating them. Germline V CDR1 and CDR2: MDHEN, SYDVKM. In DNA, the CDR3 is TGTGCCAGCAGCGTCAGGGGAGGGACTGAAGCTTTCTTT. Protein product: CASSVRGGTEAFF.

Written as DNA, the CDR3 is TGTGCCAGCAGTTACCTGGCAGGGCATCAGCCCCAGCATTTT. It specifies CASSYLAGHQPQHF. The chain couples TRBV6-7 to TRBJ1-5, with a tentative D call TRBD1 (5 bases). TRBV6-7 is noted as an ORF with a role that remains uncertain. The CDR3 is 14 amino acids. V was shortened by 2 bases and J by 5 bases, with 10 bases between the two germline ends.

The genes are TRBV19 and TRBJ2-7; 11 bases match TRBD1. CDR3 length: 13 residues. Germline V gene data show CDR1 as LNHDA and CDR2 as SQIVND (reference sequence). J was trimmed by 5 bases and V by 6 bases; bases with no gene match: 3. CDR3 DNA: TGTGCCAGTAGGATGGACAGGGGGCACGAGCAGTACTTC. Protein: CASRMDRGHEQYF.

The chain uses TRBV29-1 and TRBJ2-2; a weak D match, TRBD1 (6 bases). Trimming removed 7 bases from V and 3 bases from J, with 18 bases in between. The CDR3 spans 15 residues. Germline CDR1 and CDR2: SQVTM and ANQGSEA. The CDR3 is CSAGWGQGYTGELFF. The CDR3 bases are TGCAGCGCGGGGTGGGGCCAGGGGTACACCGGGGAGCTGTTTTTT.

The DNA for the CDR3 is TGCAGCTCGAAGATACAGAACACTGAAGCTTTCTTT. Amino acids: CSSKIQNTEAFF. The chain recombines TRBV29-1 with TRBJ1-1; D unresolved. With 8 bases removed from V and 1 base from J, the gap between germline ends came to 11 bases. CDR3 length: 12 amino acids. CDR1 is SQVTM, CDR2 ANQGSEA, per germline.

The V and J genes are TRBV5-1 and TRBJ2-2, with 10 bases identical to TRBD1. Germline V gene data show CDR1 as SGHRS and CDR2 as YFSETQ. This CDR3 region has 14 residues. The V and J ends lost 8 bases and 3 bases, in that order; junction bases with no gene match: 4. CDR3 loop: CASRTGGDTGELFF. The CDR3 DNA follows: TGCGCCAGTCGGACAGGGGGGGACACCGGGGAGCTGTTTTTT.

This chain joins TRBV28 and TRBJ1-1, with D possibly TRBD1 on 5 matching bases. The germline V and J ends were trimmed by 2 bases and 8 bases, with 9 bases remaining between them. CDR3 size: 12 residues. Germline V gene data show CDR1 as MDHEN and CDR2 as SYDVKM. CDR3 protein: CASSLATEEAFF. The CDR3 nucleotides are TGTGCCAGCAGTTTAGCGACAGAAGAAGCTTTCTTT.

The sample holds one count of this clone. CDR3 protein: CASSPETGGNQPQHF. In DNA, the CDR3 is TGTGCCAGCAGCCCAGAGACAGGGGGCAATCAGCCCCAGCATTTT. V and J are TRBV7-8 and TRBJ1-5; 8 bases line up with TRBD1. Trimming cost V 5 bases and J 2 bases; bases outside gene matches: 5. The CDR3 runs to 15 residues. CDR1 is SGHVS and CDR2 is FQNEAQ in the germline V gene.

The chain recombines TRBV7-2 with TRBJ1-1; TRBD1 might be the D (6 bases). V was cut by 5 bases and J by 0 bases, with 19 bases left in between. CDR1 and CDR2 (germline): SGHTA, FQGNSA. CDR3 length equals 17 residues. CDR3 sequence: CASSPRTVDYMNTEAFF. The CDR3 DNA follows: TGTGCCAGCAGCCCCCGGACAGTAGATTACATGAACACTGAAGCTTTCTTT.

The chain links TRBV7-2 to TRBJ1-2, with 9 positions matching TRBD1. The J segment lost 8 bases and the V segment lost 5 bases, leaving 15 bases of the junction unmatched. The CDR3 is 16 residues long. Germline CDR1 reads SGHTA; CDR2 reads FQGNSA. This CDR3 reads CASSTRGAGQGYGYTF. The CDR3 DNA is TGTGCCAGCAGCACCAGGGGGGCGGGACAGGGATACGGCTACACCTTC. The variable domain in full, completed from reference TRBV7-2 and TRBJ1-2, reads GAGVSQSPSNKVTEKGKDVELRCDPISGHTALYWYRQSLGQGLEFLIYFQGNSAPDKSGLPSDRFSAERTGGSVSTLTIQRTQQEDSAVYLCASSTRGAGQGYGYTFGSGTRLTVV.

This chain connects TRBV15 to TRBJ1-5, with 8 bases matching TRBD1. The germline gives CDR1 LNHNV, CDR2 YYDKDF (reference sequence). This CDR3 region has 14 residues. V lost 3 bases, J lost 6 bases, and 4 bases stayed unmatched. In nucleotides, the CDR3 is TGTGCCACCAGCAGGACGGACAGGGTTCAGCCCCAGCATTTT. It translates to CATSRTDRVQPQHF.

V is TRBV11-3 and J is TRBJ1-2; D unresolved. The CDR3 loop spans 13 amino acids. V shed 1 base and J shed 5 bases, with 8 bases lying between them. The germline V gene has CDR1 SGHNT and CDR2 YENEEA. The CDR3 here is CASSLGAGYGYTF. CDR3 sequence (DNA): TGTGCCAGCAGCTTAGGGGCGGGATATGGCTACACCTTC.

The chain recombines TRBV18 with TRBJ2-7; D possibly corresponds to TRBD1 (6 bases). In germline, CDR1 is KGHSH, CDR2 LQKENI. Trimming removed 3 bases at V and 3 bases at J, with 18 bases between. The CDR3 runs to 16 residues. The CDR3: CASSPIQGAGYYEQYF. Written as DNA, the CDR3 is TGTGCCAGCTCACCTATACAGGGAGCCGGGTACTACGAGCAGTACTTC.

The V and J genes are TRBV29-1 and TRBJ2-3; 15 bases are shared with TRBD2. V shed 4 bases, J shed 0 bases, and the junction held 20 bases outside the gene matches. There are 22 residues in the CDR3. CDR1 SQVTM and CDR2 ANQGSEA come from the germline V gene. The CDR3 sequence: CSVVIGLAGGPSWITSTDTQYF. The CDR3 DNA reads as TGCAGCGTTGTAATTGGACTAGCGGGGGGGCCTTCGTGGATTACTAGCACAGATACGCAGTATTTT.

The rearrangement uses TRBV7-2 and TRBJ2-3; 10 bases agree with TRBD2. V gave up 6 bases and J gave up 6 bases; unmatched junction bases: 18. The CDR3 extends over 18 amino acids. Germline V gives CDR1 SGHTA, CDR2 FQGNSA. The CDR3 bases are TGTGCCAGCAGACCAACACGGGCTAGCGGGGGAACCATGGATACGCAGTATTTT. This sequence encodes CASRPTRASGGTMDTQYF. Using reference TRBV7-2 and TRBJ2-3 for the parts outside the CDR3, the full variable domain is GAGVSQSPSNKVTEKGKDVELRCDPISGHTALYWYRQSLGQGLEFLIYFQGNSAPDKSGLPSDRFSAERTGGSVSTLTIQRTQQEDSAVYLCASRPTRASGGTMDTQYFGPGTRLTVL.

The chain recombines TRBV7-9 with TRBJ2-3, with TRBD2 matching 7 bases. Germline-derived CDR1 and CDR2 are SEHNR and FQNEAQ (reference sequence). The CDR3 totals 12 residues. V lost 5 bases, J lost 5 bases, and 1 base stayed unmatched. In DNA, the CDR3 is TGTGCCAGCAGCCCGGGAGGAGATACGCAGTATTTT. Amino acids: CASSPGGDTQYF.

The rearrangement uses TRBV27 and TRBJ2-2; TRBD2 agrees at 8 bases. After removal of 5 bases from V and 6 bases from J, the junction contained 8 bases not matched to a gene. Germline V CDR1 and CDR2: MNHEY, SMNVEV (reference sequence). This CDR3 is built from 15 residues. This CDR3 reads CASSHGLAGPGELFF. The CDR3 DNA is TGTGCCAGCAGTCATGGACTAGCTGGGCCCGGGGAGCTGTTTTTT.

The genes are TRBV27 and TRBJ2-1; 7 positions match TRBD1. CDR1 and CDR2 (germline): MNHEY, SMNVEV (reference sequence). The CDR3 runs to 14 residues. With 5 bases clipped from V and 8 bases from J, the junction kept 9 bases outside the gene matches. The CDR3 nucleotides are TGTGCCAGCAGTCCATGGGACAGCTGGTATGAGCAGTTCTTC. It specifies CASSPWDSWYEQFF.

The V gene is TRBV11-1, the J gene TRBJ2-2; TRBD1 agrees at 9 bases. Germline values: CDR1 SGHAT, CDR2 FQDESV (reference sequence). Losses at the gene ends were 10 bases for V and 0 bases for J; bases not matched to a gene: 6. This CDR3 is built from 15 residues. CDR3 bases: TGTGCCACCCAGACAGGGGGAACGAACACCGGGGAGCTGTTTTTT. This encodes CATQTGGTNTGELFF.

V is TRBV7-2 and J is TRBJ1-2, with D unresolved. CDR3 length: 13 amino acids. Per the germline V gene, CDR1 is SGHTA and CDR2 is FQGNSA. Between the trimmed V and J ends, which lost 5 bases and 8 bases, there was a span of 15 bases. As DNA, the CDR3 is TGTGCCAGCAGCCTGCATCTGAGTCTAGGCTACACCTTC. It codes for CASSLHLSLGYTF.

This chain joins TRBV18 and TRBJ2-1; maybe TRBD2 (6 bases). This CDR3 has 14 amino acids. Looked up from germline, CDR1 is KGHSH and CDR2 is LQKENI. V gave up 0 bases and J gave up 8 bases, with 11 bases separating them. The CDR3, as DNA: TGTGCCAGCTCACCACCTGCGGGGTCTGATGAGCAGTTCTTC. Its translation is CASSPPAGSDEQFF.

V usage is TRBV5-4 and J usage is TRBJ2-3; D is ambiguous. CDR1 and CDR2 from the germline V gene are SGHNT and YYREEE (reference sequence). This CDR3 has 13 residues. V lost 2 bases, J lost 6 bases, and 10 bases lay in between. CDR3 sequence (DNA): TGTGCCAGCAGCTTAACAATGCGGGATACGCAGTATTTT. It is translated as CASSLTMRDTQYF.

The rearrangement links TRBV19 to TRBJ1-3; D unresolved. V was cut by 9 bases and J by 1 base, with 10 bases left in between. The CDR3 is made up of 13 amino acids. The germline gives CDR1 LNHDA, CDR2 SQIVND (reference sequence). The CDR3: CASPTRSGNTIYF. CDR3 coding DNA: TGTGCCAGCCCTACCAGGTCTGGAAACACCATATATTTT.

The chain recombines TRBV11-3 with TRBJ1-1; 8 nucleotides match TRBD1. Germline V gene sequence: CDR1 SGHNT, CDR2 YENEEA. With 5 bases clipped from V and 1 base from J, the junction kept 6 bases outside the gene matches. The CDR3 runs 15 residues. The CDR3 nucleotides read TGTGCCAGCAGCGGACAGACAGGGGCGAACACTGAAGCTTTCTTT. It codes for CASSGQTGANTEAFF.

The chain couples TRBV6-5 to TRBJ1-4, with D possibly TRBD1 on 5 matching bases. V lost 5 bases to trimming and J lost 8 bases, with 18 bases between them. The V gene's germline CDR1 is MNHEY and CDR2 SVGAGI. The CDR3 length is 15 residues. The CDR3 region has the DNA TGTGCCAGCAGTGTAAAGGGGAGGGTCGGGGAAAAACTGTTTTTT. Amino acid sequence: CASSVKGRVGEKLFF.

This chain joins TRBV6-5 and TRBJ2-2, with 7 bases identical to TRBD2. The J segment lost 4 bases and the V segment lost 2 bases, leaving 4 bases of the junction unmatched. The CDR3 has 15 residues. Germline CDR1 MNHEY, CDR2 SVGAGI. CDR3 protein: CASSYGREATGELFF. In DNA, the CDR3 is TGTGCCAGCAGTTACGGGAGGGAAGCCACCGGGGAGCTGTTTTTT.

The CDR3 spells CASSPPSGTGMNTEAFF. The CDR3 DNA sequence: TGTGCCAGCTCACCCCCCTCCGGGACAGGGATGAACACTGAAGCTTTCTTT. The chain links TRBV18 to TRBJ1-1, with 9 bases that match TRBD1. V shed 3 bases and J 0 bases; nucleotides not matched to a gene: 8. This CDR3 region has 17 residues. CDR1 and CDR2 (germline): KGHSH, LQKENI.

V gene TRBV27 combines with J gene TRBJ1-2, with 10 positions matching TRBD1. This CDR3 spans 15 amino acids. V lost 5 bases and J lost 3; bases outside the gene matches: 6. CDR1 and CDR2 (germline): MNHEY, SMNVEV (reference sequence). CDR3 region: CASSGTGVPYYGYTF. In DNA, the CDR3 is TGTGCCAGCAGTGGGACAGGGGTCCCTTACTATGGCTACACCTTC.